The rows below give T cell receptor beta chains drawn from one sample of a study of OX40 agonist ivuxolimab in advanced cancers. Profiling relied on immunoSEQ multiplex PCR, and the TCRdb table lists in-frame clones only, not all of them. The repertoire holds about 130,000 clones, 90% to 95% seen once, with approximately 1% in the top ten. The material was CD4+ or CD8+ T cells sorted from blood, obtained in a trial of the OX40 agonist ivuxolimab. The receptors shown here come from an adult with an advanced solid tumor such as melanoma, head and neck, liver or kidney cancer. Both conserved end residues are part of each CDR3. A D gene is named only where the DNA matches it firmly. A clone size is listed for some rows: how often the clone was seen (once, few, many), or a class if it is expanded.

size | D | J | V | DNA | CDR3
- | TRBD1 | TRBJ1-2 | TRBV9 | TGTGCCAGCAGCGCCCCGGACAGGGGAGACTATGGCTACACCTTC | CASSAPDRGDYGYTF
- | - | TRBJ1-5 | TRBV19 | TGTGCCAGTAGTTTCAACAGGGCCAATCAGCCCCAGCATTTT | CASSFNRANQPQHF
- | - | TRBJ2-1 | TRBV6-5 | TGTGCCAGCAGTCCCCGGGATTGGAGTGAGCAGTTCTTC | CASSPRDWSEQFF
- | TRBD2 | TRBJ2-7 | TRBV15 | TGTGCCACCAGCAGCCTAGCGGGAGGCTCCTACGAGCAGTACTTC | CATSSLAGGSYEQYF
- | - | TRBJ1-6 | TRBV5-1 | TGCGCCAGCGGCCAAGCGCCAGGGGCCAATTCGCCCCTCCACTTT | CASGQAPGANSPLHF
few | - | TRBJ1-1 | TRBV5-1 | TGCGCCAGCAGAGGGTTTAACGGCAACACTGAAGCTTTCTTT | CASRGFNGNTEAFF
few | TRBD1 | TRBJ1-1 | TRBV6-5 | TGTGCCAGCAGTTACAACAGGGGGATGAACACTGAAGCTTTCTTT | CASSYNRGMNTEAFF
- | - | TRBJ1-1 | TRBV27 | TGTGCCAGCAGAAGCGAGAGGGTCATGAACACTGAAGCTTTCTTT | CASRSERVMNTEAFF
- | TRBD2 | TRBJ2-7 | TRBV7-2 | TGTGCCAGCAGTCCTACCCGGACTAGCGGCTACGAGCAGTACTTC | CASSPTRTSGYEQYF
- | TRBD1 | TRBJ1-5 | TRBV19 | TGTGCCAGTAGTCCTGACAGGGTCCATCAGCCCCAGCATTTT | CASSPDRVHQPQHF
- | - | TRBJ1-1 | TRBV6-1 | TGTGCCAGCAGTACCAGGGGAGGGAACACTGAAGCTTTCTTT | CASSTRGGNTEAFF
- | TRBD1 | TRBJ1-2 | TRBV7-2 | TGTGCCAGCAGCCTACGGGACAGGGGTTGGTATGGCTACACCTTC | CASSLRDRGWYGYTF
- | TRBD2 | TRBJ2-7 | TRBV10-3 | TGTGCCATCAGTATCGGGACTAGCAACTCCTACGAGCAGTACTTC | CAISIGTSNSYEQYF
- | - | TRBJ2-5 | TRBV27 | TGTGCCAGCAGTTTCCGGGCCCTCCAAGAGACCCAGTACTTC | CASSFRALQETQYF
- | TRBD1 | TRBJ1-5 | TRBV4-3 | TGCGCCAGCAGCCAAGTATGGGACAGCACCCAGCATTTT | CASSQVWDSTQHF
once | - | TRBJ1-2 | TRBV27 | TGTGCCAGCAGCTCCGTGGAAGGGCTTCCCCATGGCTACACCTTC | CASSSVEGLPHGYTF
- | - | TRBJ1-3 | TRBV5-1 | TGCGCCAGCAGCTTCGAGGGGAACTCTGGAAACACCATATATTTT | CASSFEGNSGNTIYF
- | - | TRBJ2-7 | TRBV28 | TGTGCCAGCAGTTTTGTCAGCCCCTACGAGCAGTACTTC | CASSFVSPYEQYF
- | - | TRBJ1-2 | TRBV28 | TGTGCCAGCTTTTCCAGGTCACCCCACTATGGCTACACCTTC | CASFSRSPHYGYTF
- | - | TRBJ1-1 | TRBV6-1 | TGTGCCAGCCGTAACACTGAAGCTTTCTTT | CASRNTEAFF
- | TRBD2 | TRBJ2-1 | TRBV7-6 | TGTGCCAGCAGCTTCCATGCTGAGGGAAAGGCTAGCGGTTACAATGAGCAGTTCTTC | CASSFHAEGKASGYNEQFF
- | - | TRBJ2-1 | TRBV7-9 | TGTGCCAGCAGCTTCGAGGGAGAATACAATGAGCAGTTCTTC | CASSFEGEYNEQFF
- | - | TRBJ1-6 | TRBV2 | TGTGCCAGCAGTGCGCCGGTGCGGTATTCACCCCTCCACTTT | CASSAPVRYSPLHF
- | - | TRBJ1-1 | TRBV29-1 | TGCAGCGTTGAAAGCCAGGGTTTGGAAGCTTTCTTT | CSVESQGLEAFF
- | - | TRBJ1-5 | TRBV7-9 | TGTGCCAGCAGCCTTTCGCGGGATAATCAGCCCCAGCATTTT | CASSLSRDNQPQHF
- | - | TRBJ2-1 | TRBV5-1 | TGCGCCAGCAGCTTGTCGGGGATGACCCACAATGAGCAGTTCTTC | CASSLSGMTHNEQFF
few | TRBD1 | TRBJ1-5 | TRBV9 | TGTGCCAGCAGCGTAGGGGGACAGAGCAATCAGCCCCAGCATTTT | CASSVGGQSNQPQHF
- | - | TRBJ1-1 | TRBV6-1 | TGTGCCAGCAGGTGGGACGGACTTACGGAGGCTTTCTTT | CASRWDGLTEAFF
- | TRBD1 | TRBJ1-4 | TRBV5-1 | TGCGCCAGCAGCTTGAACAGGGGGGATGAAAAACTGTTTTTT | CASSLNRGDEKLFF
- | TRBD1 | TRBJ2-1 | TRBV10-2 | TGCGCCAGCAGCCTCGGGACAGGGGGAAGGGAGTTCTTC | CASSLGTGGREFF
- | TRBD2 | TRBJ2-7 | TRBV5-5 | TGTGCCAGCAGCTTGGGCGGGAGTAGAAACGAGCAGTACTTC | CASSLGGSRNEQYF